One T cell receptor beta chain is described in this entry. Its antigen is as yet unknown. The sample comes from a study of T-cell memory formation after mild COVID-19. Study-wide results and limits: Within pre-infection memory, some responding clones were found, suggesting cross-reactive memory joined.

Using its own MiXCR run on the 5' RACE reads, TCRdb lists one record per CDR3 protein. The sample includes fewer than 140,000 distinct CDR3 sequences, around an eighth of them seen just once. This clonotype was obtained from an adult woman who had mild COVID-19 (a few samples of this study predate the infection). Cell type and time point are not known. The sequencing input was PBMCs or a T cell subset sorted from them (not recorded which).

CDR3 DNA: TGTGCCAGCAGCTCTCGAGGTTCCACTGAAGCTTTCTTT. Translated, it gives CASSSRGSTEAFF. The J gene is TRBJ1-1, the V gene TRBV5-6; D not certain. This CDR3 has 13 residues. The V gene's germline CDR1 is SGHDT and CDR2 YYEEEE. The V end lost 3 bases, the J end lost 4 bases, and 10 bases lay between the germline ends. The full variable domain, completed using reference TRBV5-6 and TRBJ1-1, is DAGVTQSPTHLIKTRGQQVTLRCSPKSGHDTVSWYQQALGQGPQFIFQYYEEEERQRGNFPDRFSGHQFPNYSSELNVNALLLGDSALYLCASSSRGSTEAFFGQGTRLTVV.